This T cell receptor beta chain is from a study of T-cell memory formation after mild COVID-19. Study background: TCR clusters were mostly donor specific. Study-level findings and limits: Clones which contracted sat mainly in CM and EM if CD4+, and in EMRA if CD8+. Some SARS-CoV-2-responding clones were already detected in memory before infection.

This clonotype was counted only a few times. The antigen is undetermined. The CDR3 consists of 15 residues. In germline, CDR1 is SGDLS, CDR2 YYNGEE. V gave up 2 bases and J gave up 7 bases; unmatched junction bases: 6. Constant-segment primers were used for 5'RACE, and the resulting TCR alpha and TCR beta cDNA libraries carried sample barcodes and UMIs. A single record per CDR3 protein comes from TCRdb applying MiXCR to the 5' RACE reads. The top ten clones hold approximately 2.2% of a sample with roughly 200,000 distinct CDR3 sequences, 16% of them seen once. The chain combines TRBV9 with TRBJ1-6, with TRBD1 matching over 7 bases. This sequence was found in an adult woman who had mild COVID-19 (a few samples of this study predate the infection). Cell type and time point are not known. What was sequenced was PBMCs or a T cell subset sorted from them (not recorded which). Here the CDR3 DNA reads TGTGCCAGCAGCGTCGACAGGGTGGGAAATTCACCCCTCCACTTT. This codes for CASSVDRVGNSPLHF.